This TCR beta chain was found in a study of lymphopenia after photon versus proton radiotherapy. Whole-study results and caveats: After lymphocyte nadir, photon-treated repertoires showed oligoclonal expansion, especially CD8+ Temra. Better survival with proton therapy was suggested as possible, not demonstrated. Under photons, naive T cells and diversity fell while effector/memory populations rose.

The CDR3 is 15 residues long. Germline V gene lookup returns CDR1 MNHNY and CDR2 SVGAGI (reference sequence). V lost 7 bases to trimming and J lost 1 base, with 16 bases between them. The data were produced by immunoSEQ multiplex PCR, yet TCRdb's version contains in-frame clones alone and is incomplete. Here the sample spans about 8,300 clones, just over 85% being singletons. This clone was detected only once. Its antigen is unknown. The receptor comes from a man older than 75 with cholangiocarcinoma. The chain uses TRBV6-6 and TRBJ1-1; possibly TRBD1 for D (6 bases). The sample consisted of peripheral blood, taken from a patient treated with photon-based radiotherapy. The CDR3 sequence is CASKLTGGTNTEAFF. CDR3 DNA: TGTGCCAGCAAATTAACGGGGGGCACGAACACTGAAGCTTTCTTT.